Given below is one T cell receptor (beta chain) in context. Its antigen is as yet unknown. The V segment lost 8 bases and the J segment 3 bases; nucleotides outside the gene matches: 8. CDR3 size: 16 residues. The germline V gene encodes CDR1 MDHEN and CDR2 SYDVKM. The PCR used 60 Vbeta and 13 Jbeta primers. Only in-frame clones appear in the TCRdb table, and some are missing; sequencing was by immunoSEQ multiplex PCR. The sample contains 180,000 or so clones, roughly 74% of which appear only once. The sample comes from a study of cytomegalovirus exposure and HLA in healthy donors. Across the whole study: Some 180 million T cells yielded over 90 million unique TCR beta sequences in earlier analysis. The study, taken as a whole, reports: Analyses of presence and absence presupposed an approximately uniform sequencing depth across donors. Rarity characterized most TCR sequences, yet some public TCRs appeared in many donors.

The sequenced material came from PBMCs. V gene TRBV28 combines with J gene TRBJ2-6; TRBD1 matches 9 bases. The source of this sequence is a woman between 35 and 50 years old in good health and CMV-seropositive. CDR3 residues: CASGPGQGLGANVLTF. The CDR3 DNA is TGTGCCAGCGGGCCGGGACAGGGCCTTGGGGCCAACGTCCTGACTTTC.